The 13 T cell receptor beta chains given below trace back to one sample, sequenced in a study of T cell responses to AZD1222 COVID-19 vaccine. TCRdb's copy holds only in-frame clones and misses some; the assay was immunoSEQ multiplex PCR. The sample includes approximately 90,000 clones, 86% of them seen just once. Sequencing was performed on peripheral blood, taken on day 0 of AZD1222 vaccination. All receptors come from an adult in good health.

This chain connects TRBV14 to TRBJ2-7; D gene ambiguous. Per the germline V gene, CDR1 is SGHDN and CDR2 is FVKESK. The CDR3 covers 11 residues. V lost 3 bases and J lost 6, with 6 bases in between. Written as DNA, the CDR3 is TGTGCCAGCAGCCATTATGCCGAGCAGTACTTC. Encoded protein: CASSHYAEQYF. Full variable domain (remainder filled in from reference TRBV14 and TRBJ2-7): EAGVTQFPSHSVIEKGQTVTLRCDPISGHDNLYWYRRVMGKEIKFLLHFVKESKQDESGMPNNRFLAERTGGTYSTLKVQPAELEDSGVYFCASSHYAEQYFGPGTRLTVT.

V is TRBV5-4 and J is TRBJ2-1; 8 bases agree with TRBD2. The CDR3 loop spans 17 amino acids. Looked up from germline, CDR1 is SGHNT and CDR2 is YYREEE (reference sequence). V lost 1 base, J lost 8 bases, and 14 bases stayed unmatched. CDR3 bases: TGTGCCAGCAGCTTGCATGCAGGGACTAGTACGTTCTATGAGCAGTTCTTC. Residues: CASSLHAGTSTFYEQFF.

Worth noting for this clone: This sample includes further DNA sequences coding for the same CDR3. The rearrangement uses TRBV3-1 (or the pseudogene TRBV3-2) and TRBJ1-2; TRBD1 aligns across 7 bases. Germline V gene data show CDR1 as LGHDT and CDR2 as YNNKEL (reference sequence). The CDR3 length is 13 residues. With 4 bases clipped from V and 3 bases from J, the junction kept 2 bases outside the gene matches. The CDR3 loop is CASSLGQDYGYTF. The CDR3 DNA sequence: TGTGCCAGCAGCCTCGGACAGGACTATGGCTACACCTTC.

This clone has just one count. The chain uses TRBV10-3 and TRBJ2-5; D is undetermined. The germline V gene encodes CDR1 ENHRY and CDR2 SYGVKD. This CDR3 is built from 17 residues. Trimming took 3 bases from V and 1 from J, leaving 18 bases between them. For the CDR3, the DNA is TGTGCCATCAGTGAAAGCAGTCGGCCGCACTTCCAAGAGACCCAGTACTTC. Amino acids: CAISESSRPHFQETQYF.

The CDR3 region has the DNA TGTGCCAGCAGTTTCTCGAGACAGGGGTGGCAGCCCCAGCATTTT. Residues: CASSFSRQGWQPQHF. The chain carries TRBV28 and TRBJ1-5, with 8 nucleotides matching TRBD1. CDR1 and CDR2 from the germline V gene are MDHEN and SYDVKM. The CDR3 consists of 15 residues. V dropped 3 bases and J dropped 7; count of bases not matched to a gene: 8.

The J gene is TRBJ1-2, the V gene TRBV6-5; TRBD1 is a possible D gene (6 bases). Per germline, CDR1 MNHEY and CDR2 SVGAGI. This CDR3 spans 12 amino acids. V dropped 2 bases and J dropped 8 bases, with 9 bases sitting between them. The CDR3 here is CASSYRGKGYTF. The DNA for the CDR3 is TGTGCCAGCAGTTACAGGGGGAAAGGCTACACCTTC.

V usage is TRBV10-3 and J usage is TRBJ2-7; a weak D match, TRBD2 (7 bases). Germline V CDR1 and CDR2: ENHRY, SYGVKD. The V end lost 6 bases, the J end lost 2 bases, and 17 bases lay between the germline ends. The CDR3 runs 15 residues. The CDR3: CAISSLRGGAYEQYF. Written as DNA, the CDR3 is TGTGCCATCAGCTCCCTTAGGGGGGGGGCCTACGAGCAGTACTTC.

The V call is TRBV7-9, the J call TRBJ1-1, with D unclear. V lost 4 bases, J lost 0 bases, and 9 bases lay in between. The CDR3 length is 14 residues. Germline CDR1 reads SEHNR; CDR2 reads FQNEAQ (reference sequence). This CDR3 is CASSYSGVNTEAFF. In DNA form, the CDR3 reads TGTGCCAGCAGCTATAGTGGGGTGAACACTGAAGCTTTCTTT.

This clone was recorded once. The chain has TRBV28 and TRBJ2-7, with a possible D match to TRBD2 (6 bases). Between the trimmed V and J ends, which lost 6 bases and 2 bases, there was a span of 8 bases. Germline CDR1 reads MDHEN; CDR2 reads SYDVKM. This CDR3 has 12 amino acids. The CDR3: CASSGGTYEQYF. CDR3 coding DNA: TGTGCCAGCAGCGGGGGAACCTACGAGCAGTACTTC.

This chain uses TRBV5-1 with TRBJ1-1; D might be TRBD1 (5 bases). V lost 0 bases and J lost 10, with 10 bases in between. The CDR3 runs to 12 residues. Germline V gives CDR1 SGHRS, CDR2 YFSETQ. CDR3 amino acids: CASSLAGAGAFF. CDR3 sequence (DNA): TGCGCCAGCAGCTTGGCCGGGGCTGGAGCTTTCTTT.

In its sample, this clone was seen a few times. This chain connects TRBV3-1 (or the pseudogene TRBV3-2) to TRBJ2-7; D is unclear. V was clipped by 0 bases and J by 0 bases, with 12 bases between them. Germline CDR1 and CDR2: LGHDT and YNNKEL (reference sequence). CDR3 length: 16 residues. CDR3 DNA sequence: TGTGCCAGCAGCCAAGAACTGGTTGAGCTCTCCTACGAGCAGTACTTC. Translation gives CASSQELVELSYEQYF.

This clone has ten or more counts. The V gene is TRBV19, the J gene TRBJ1-5, with a tentative D call TRBD1 (6 bases). The CDR3 totals 18 residues. Trimming cost V 6 bases and J 2 bases, with 23 bases left between them. In germline, CDR1 is LNHDA, CDR2 SQIVND (reference sequence). CDR3 in DNA: TGTGCCAGTAGAAGGGGGGGACAACCGGGATCAGGCAATCAGCCCCAGCATTTT. Translation: CASRRGGQPGSGNQPQHF.

The chain carries TRBV10-2 and TRBJ2-7; tentatively, D is TRBD2 (7 bases). V lost 7 bases and J 3 bases, leaving 16 bases between the germline ends. Germline values: CDR1 WSHSY, CDR2 SAAADI. The CDR3 totals 14 residues. DNA for the CDR3: TGCGCCAGCACCGCGGGGGCCCCTCTCTACGAGCAGTACTTC. It encodes CASTAGAPLYEQYF.